The clone carrying this T cell receptor beta chain was recorded only once. The source of the sample is a study of CD8 T cells in Susac syndrome. In contrast to the negatively isolated CD8+ and CD4+ T cells, TEMRA cells were FACS-enriched. Reverse transcription of roughly 0.5 to 1 ug RNA was performed with random hexamers. Multiplex PCR with immunoSEQ amplified the TCR beta CDR3 across 54 Vbeta and 13 Jbeta. MiXCR, applied by TCRdb to the immunoSEQ multiplex PCR reads, yields one record per CDR3 protein. Of a few hundred thousand distinct CDR3 sequences in the sample, about 85% were seen once. V shed 4 bases and J shed 11 bases, with 17 bases lying between them. From germline, CDR1 is DFQATT and CDR2 SNEGSKA (reference sequence). The CDR3 has 12 amino acids.

The source is a human donor with multiple sclerosis. The sample was CD8+ T cells from PBMCs. This chain uses TRBV20-1 with TRBJ1-1; TRBD1 might be the D (5 bases). Here the CDR3 reads CSATGGTYRAFF. The CDR3 nucleotides read TGCAGTGCTACAGGAGGGACGTATCGGGCTTTCTTT.